The 5 T cell receptor beta chains in this list originate from one sample, sequenced in a study of blood T cell repertoires in COVID-19 (dated by TCRdb to about 2020). The library was built by means of the immunoSEQ multiplex PCR assay. The table comes from immuneACCESS by way of TCRdb, which keeps in-frame sequences with V and J called. Part of the clones is missing from these tables; in studies checked, under half for an unresolved V gene and the rest for unknown reasons. This sample gives around 99,000 clones in total; around 82% of them show up just once. The ten most abundant clones make up roughly 8.6% of the sample. Input material: peripheral blood. These receptors were obtained from a man in his fifties who had recovered from COVID-19.

This rearrangement joins TRBV10-3 to TRBJ2-5, with D tentatively TRBD2 (5 bases). Trimming shortened V by 9 bases and J by 2 bases, and 16 bases separated the two germline ends. The CDR3 loop spans 14 amino acids. The germline V gene has CDR1 ENHRY and CDR2 SYGVKD. CDR3 DNA sequence: TGTGCCATTGGACCAGCGGTGACTCAAGAGACCCAGTACTTC. Translation gives CAIGPAVTQETQYF.

This clone was counted only a few times. J is TRBJ2-7 and V is TRBV19; TRBD2 is a possible D gene (6 bases). CDR1 and CDR2 (germline): LNHDA, SQIVND (reference sequence). V was clipped by 4 bases and J by 5 bases, with 12 bases between them. The CDR3 sequence is 13 residues long. The CDR3 nucleotides are TGTGCCAGTAGTAGGCCTGGGGGGAACGAGCAGTACTTC. Amino acids: CASSRPGGNEQYF.

This clone was found once. The V gene is TRBV5-1, the J gene TRBJ1-2, with D possibly TRBD1 on 6 matching bases. Trimming left V 2 bases short and J 4 bases short, with 12 bases between. CDR1 is SGHRS and CDR2 is YFSETQ in the germline V gene. This CDR3 comprises 14 residues. The CDR3 DNA sequence: TGCGCCAGCAGCTTTACTACAGGGAGCTATGGCTACACCTTC. Translated: CASSFTTGSYGYTF.

The rearrangement joins TRBV28 to TRBJ1-3; D possibly corresponds to TRBD1 (5 bases). The germline CDR1 and CDR2 sequences are MDHEN and SYDVKM. The V and J ends lost 2 bases and 0 bases respectively, with 20 bases between them. The CDR3 is 19 residues long. The DNA of the CDR3 is TGTGCCAGCAGTTTAGTCGGGTTTCAGGGACTGAGCTCTGGAAACACCATATATTTT. It translates to CASSLVGFQGLSSGNTIYF.

This chain connects TRBV3-1 (or the pseudogene TRBV3-2) to TRBJ2-3; a weak D match, TRBD2 (6 bases). V was trimmed by 5 bases and J by 2 bases, leaving 14 bases between them. In germline, CDR1 is LGHDT, CDR2 YNNKEL (reference sequence). The CDR3 is 15 residues long. Written as DNA, the CDR3 is TGTGCCAGCAGCTCCAGCGGGCCGCTCACAGATACGCAGTATTTT. Its protein product is CASSSSGPLTDTQYF.